The sequence of this TCR beta chain was determined in a study of shared clonotypes between healthy human individuals. Overall study: The donors, two women and a few men, were aged 18 to 49. Study results and caveats: A handful of donors shared around 5.2% of their naive CD4 clonotypes.

CD45RO-negative, CCR7-selected cells formed the naive CD8 fraction, which excluded terminally differentiated effector memory CD45RA+ cells. V was cut by 3 bases and J by 5 bases, with 14 bases left in between. CDR1 MGHRA and CDR2 YSYEKL come from the germline V gene. CDR3 length equals 14 residues. A note on this clone: The antigen is unknown.

Per the authors' pipeline: There were no quality scores in the junction-only immunoSEQ sequences, so filtering differed. Profiling relied on immunoSEQ multiplex PCR, and the TCRdb table lists in-frame clones only, not all of them. V, J and clone size are those of that table, while D and trimming were read from the DNA. Of about 580,000 clones listed, about 98% were seen once; the top ten hold more than 0.3%. Material: naive CD8+ T cells sorted from blood. This chain uses TRBV4-1 with TRBJ2-7, with a tentative D call TRBD1 (7 bases). The sequence derives from a man aged 25-45 years in good health. The CDR3 reads CASSHAGQLNEQYF. The CDR3 coding sequence is TGCGCCAGCAGCCACGCGGGACAGTTAAACGAGCAGTACTTC.